The next 14 T cell receptor beta chains were all read from a single sample in a study of blood T cells in healthy people across ages. Using a J-beta primer mix together with a sample-barcoded 5' primer, a second PCR was run for roughly 7 to 12 cycles. Each CDR3 protein is one row after TCRdb ran MiXCR on the 5' RACE reads. The sample has around 900,000 distinct CDR3 sequences; roughly 51% are singletons. The source material was blood. The receptors here all came from a woman between 55 and 75 years old in good health.

The chain links TRBV15 to TRBJ2-3; D is unclear. Trimming cost V 0 bases and J 1 base, with 11 bases left between them. The germline gives CDR1 LNHNV, CDR2 YYDKDF (reference sequence). This CDR3 contains 16 residues. CDR3 DNA sequence: TGTGCCACCAGCAGAGATTACTCAGAGGGCACAGATACGCAGTATTTT. Its protein product is CATSRDYSEGTDTQYF. The variable domain in full, completed from reference TRBV15 and TRBJ2-3, reads DAMVIQNPRYQVTQFGKPVTLSCSQTLNHNVMYWYQQKSSQAPKLLFHYYDKDFNNEADTPDNFQSRRPNTSFCFLDIRSPGLGDTAMYLCATSRDYSEGTDTQYFGPGTRLTVL.

This clonotype occurred a few times. CDR3 in DNA: TGTGCCACCAGCAGAGACCTACGTACTAGCGGGACTCCCTACGAGCAGTACTTC. This sequence encodes CATSRDLRTSGTPYEQYF. The chain has TRBV15 and TRBJ2-7; TRBD2 aligns across 10 bases. Germline CDR1 reads LNHNV; CDR2 reads YYDKDF (reference sequence). V trimming: 0 bases; J trimming: 2 bases; junction bases outside the gene matches: 10. The CDR3 runs to 18 residues.

The V gene is TRBV20-1, the J gene TRBJ2-7; perhaps TRBD1 as D (5 bases). CDR1 and CDR2 from the germline V gene are DFQATT and SNEGSKA (reference sequence). CDR3 length equals 15 residues. Trimming took off 0 bases at V and 3 bases at J, with 15 bases between the two ends. The CDR3 is CSARDRGTGLYEQYF. CDR3 coding DNA: TGCAGTGCTAGAGATAGAGGAACAGGTCTCTACGAGCAGTACTTC.

The genes are TRBV10-3 and TRBJ2-1, with 10 positions matching TRBD2. The CDR3 contains 14 residues. Germline trimming cut 6 bases from V and 4 bases from J; bases unmatched to any gene: 3. Per the germline V gene, CDR1 is ENHRY and CDR2 is SYGVKD. CDR3 residues: CAIRAGGLYNEQFF. The CDR3 region has the DNA TGTGCCATCAGAGCGGGAGGGTTATACAATGAGCAGTTCTTC.

The chain joins TRBV4-1 to TRBJ2-3; unclear D gene. The CDR3 sequence is 15 residues long. CDR1 and CDR2 (germline): MGHRA, YSYEKL. Trimming stripped 0 bases from V and 6 bases from J, with 13 bases between. CDR3 in amino acids: CASSQESMPMDTQYF. As DNA, the CDR3 is TGCGCCAGCAGCCAAGAGTCCATGCCCATGGATACGCAGTATTTT.

This clonotype was seen a few times. The CDR3 DNA is TGTGCCAGCAGTTCTACGAGCGGACAAGATACGCAGTATTTT. Translating gives CASSSTSGQDTQYF. This chain connects TRBV7-2 to TRBJ2-3; D is tentatively TRBD1 or TRBD2 (5 bases each). The V gene's germline CDR1 is SGHTA and CDR2 FQGNSA. The CDR3 has 14 residues. Trimming shortened V by 6 bases and J by 5 bases, and 15 bases separated the two germline ends.

The genes are TRBV20-1 and TRBJ2-7, with 12 nucleotides matching TRBD2. The germline V gene has CDR1 DFQATT and CDR2 SNEGSKA (reference sequence). Trimming at V came to 5 bases and at J to 6 bases, leaving 11 bases not matched to a gene. CDR3 size: 15 residues. The CDR3 sequence: CSAPNLAGGRREQYF. The CDR3 DNA reads as TGCAGTGCTCCTAATCTAGCGGGAGGGCGTCGCGAGCAGTACTTC.

The rearrangement links TRBV20-1 to TRBJ1-5; no clear D. The ends were cut back, 7 bases at V and 4 bases at J, with 14 bases in the middle. CDR3 length: 13 amino acids. CDR1 is DFQATT and CDR2 is SNEGSKA in the germline V gene (reference sequence). CDR3 sequence: CSDEGIDNQPQHF. The DNA of the CDR3 is TGCAGTGATGAAGGTATCGATAATCAGCCCCAGCATTTT.

This chain connects TRBV10-1 to TRBJ2-3; maybe TRBD2 (5 bases). Germline V CDR1 and CDR2: WNHNN, SYGVQD (reference sequence). This CDR3 has 16 amino acids. V lost 2 bases and J 2 bases, leaving 14 bases between the germline ends. CDR3 sequence: CASSESGRGNTDTQYF. In DNA, the CDR3 is TGCGCCAGCAGTGAGAGTGGCAGAGGGAACACAGATACGCAGTATTTT.

The V and J genes are TRBV15 and TRBJ1-6; D unresolved. Trimming removed 0 bases at V and 0 bases at J, with 6 bases between. This CDR3 has 16 amino acids. The germline V gene encodes CDR1 LNHNV and CDR2 YYDKDF (reference sequence). DNA for the CDR3: TGTGCCACCAGCAGAGAGGAAAGCTCCTATAATTCACCCCTCCACTTT. This codes for CATSREESSYNSPLHF. Combining the CDR3 with reference TRBV15 and TRBJ1-6 gives the whole variable domain DAMVIQNPRYQVTQFGKPVTLSCSQTLNHNVMYWYQQKSSQAPKLLFHYYDKDFNNEADTPDNFQSRRPNTSFCFLDIRSPGLGDTAMYLCATSREESSYNSPLHFGNGTRLTVT.

J is TRBJ2-7 and V is TRBV12-3 or TRBV12-4, with TRBD2 identical over 10 bases. Germline trimming cut 3 bases from V and 3 bases from J; bases unmatched to any gene: 5. CDR3 size: 15 residues. The CDR3 coding sequence is TGTGCCAGCAGTTTCGGACTAGCGGTTTACTACGAGCAGTACTTC. Its translation is CASSFGLAVYYEQYF.

The chain combines TRBV19 with TRBJ2-5, with 7 bases aligning to TRBD1. The germline V gene has CDR1 LNHDA and CDR2 SQIVND (reference sequence). This CDR3 has 15 residues. The trim removed 1 base at V and 2 bases at J, leaving 4 bases unmatched. The CDR3 bases are TGTGCCAGTAGTATAGGAGGGACAGAGCAAGAGACCCAGTACTTC. Its translation: CASSIGGTEQETQYF.

This clonotype has only one observation. This chain joins TRBV15 and TRBJ1-4, with TRBD1 as a possible D gene (6 bases). CDR3 size: 15 residues. Deletions cut 5 bases from V and 1 base from J, with 11 bases between. Germline V lookup: CDR1 LNHNV, CDR2 YYDKDF (reference sequence). CDR3 nucleotide sequence: TGTGCCACCAGCGGTCTAGGGGGAACTAATGAAAAACTGTTTTTT. Its protein is CATSGLGGTNEKLFF. Based on the CDR3 plus reference TRBV15 and TRBJ1-4, the full variable domain is DAMVIQNPRYQVTQFGKPVTLSCSQTLNHNVMYWYQQKSSQAPKLLFHYYDKDFNNEADTPDNFQSRRPNTSFCFLDIRSPGLGDTAMYLCATSGLGGTNEKLFFGSGTQLSVL.

This clonotype was seen only a few times. The rearrangement uses TRBV4-2 and TRBJ2-3; 9 bases agree with TRBD2. V was clipped by 0 bases and J by 5 bases; unmatched bases: 9. Germline V CDR1 and CDR2: LGHNA, YNFKEQ. The CDR3 is 17 residues long. In DNA, the CDR3 is TGTGCCAGCAGCCAAGACCTAGCGGGACAATCGAGAGATACGCAGTATTTT. Encoded protein: CASSQDLAGQSRDTQYF.